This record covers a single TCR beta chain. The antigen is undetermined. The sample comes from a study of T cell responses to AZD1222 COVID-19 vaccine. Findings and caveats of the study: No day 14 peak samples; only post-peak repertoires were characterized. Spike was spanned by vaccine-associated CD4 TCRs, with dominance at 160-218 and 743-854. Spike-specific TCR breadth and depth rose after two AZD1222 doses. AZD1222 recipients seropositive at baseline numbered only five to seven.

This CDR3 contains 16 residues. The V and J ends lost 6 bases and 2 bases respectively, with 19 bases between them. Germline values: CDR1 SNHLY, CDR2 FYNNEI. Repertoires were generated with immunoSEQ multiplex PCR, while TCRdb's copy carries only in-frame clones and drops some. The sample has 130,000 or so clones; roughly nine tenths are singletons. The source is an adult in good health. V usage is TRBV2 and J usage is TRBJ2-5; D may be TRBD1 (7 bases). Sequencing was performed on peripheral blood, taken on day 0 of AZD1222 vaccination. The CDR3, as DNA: TGTGCCAGCAGCCCCTGGTGGAGGGGGCCGCAAGAGACCCAGTACTTC. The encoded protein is CASSPWWRGPQETQYF.